Listed below are T cell receptor beta chains from one sample, sequenced in a study of CD8+CD57+ T cells in acquired aplastic anemia. TCRdb independently ran MiXCR on the reads; one entry per CDR3 protein. In the table there are 120,000 or so distinct CDR3 sequences, about 46% of which are singletons. The sequenced sample consisted of sorted CD4+, CD8+, or CD8+CD57+ T cells (not recorded which) from PBMCs. The receptor set was obtained from a human donor in good health, serving as a control. CDR3s include the opening cysteine and the closing phenylalanine or tryptophan.

CDR3aa: CATSDSWGLVHNEQFF; len: 16; v_gene: TRBV2
CDR3aa: CASSLGLAGVRDEQFF; len: 16; v_gene: TRBV7-9
CDR3aa: CATSEGGNEKLFF; len: 13; v_gene: TRBV25-1
CDR3aa: CASSPRLEETQYF; len: 13; v_gene: TRBV14
CDR3aa: CGVATGWSSEQYF; len: 13; v_gene: TRBV29-1
CDR3aa: CASRTDRVPYEQYF; len: 14; v_gene: TRBV27
CDR3aa: CASSSRTGTGNTIYF; len: 15; v_gene: TRBV19
CDR3aa: CASSFRQGARGYTF; len: 14; v_gene: TRBV5-5
CDR3aa: CASSYSEGLGNTIYF; len: 15; v_gene: TRBV6-6
CDR3aa: CASSQVIRNSPLHF; len: 14; v_gene: TRBV4-1
CDR3aa: CASRVAENTGELFF; len: 14; v_gene: TRBV10-1
CDR3aa: CASHGVTGRTEAFF; len: 14; v_gene: TRBV2
CDR3aa: CATSDRTGGPTGELFF; len: 16; v_gene: TRBV24-1
CDR3aa: CATSRIAGGFNNEQFF; len: 16; v_gene: TRBV15
CDR3aa: CASSPKGSPYGYTF; len: 14; v_gene: TRBV7-8
CDR3aa: CASSLGGHGYTF; len: 12; v_gene: TRBV7-2
CDR3aa: CASSLGTGDEAFF; len: 13; v_gene: TRBV7-6
CDR3aa: CASSLVSVGGELFF; len: 14; v_gene: TRBV7-9
CDR3aa: CASSSPPGNEQFF; len: 13; v_gene: TRBV27
CDR3aa: CSVEKQRGGQNIQYF; len: 15; v_gene: TRBV29-1
CDR3aa: CASSSDSNSPLHF; len: 13; v_gene: TRBV7-3
CDR3aa: CASSMVEGGIDGYTF; len: 15; v_gene: TRBV19
CDR3aa: CSARDRGLDYGYTF; len: 14; v_gene: TRBV20-1
CDR3aa: CASRTGGNEQFF; len: 12; v_gene: TRBV19
CDR3aa: CASSLAAGPPSDTQYF; len: 16; v_gene: TRBV5-1
CDR3aa: CASSLRDLAAEAFF; len: 14; v_gene: TRBV12-3/TRBV12-4
CDR3aa: CASSPGMDTEAFF; len: 13; v_gene: TRBV7-2
CDR3aa: CSARRPGGYTF; len: 11; v_gene: TRBV20-1
CDR3aa: CASSLGGQGGSPLHF; len: 15; v_gene: TRBV5-5
CDR3aa: CSAWDRAPGEQYF; len: 13; v_gene: TRBV20-1
CDR3aa: CASTRGYEQYF; len: 11; v_gene: TRBV25-1
CDR3aa: CASVRTGHQPQHF; len: 13; v_gene: TRBV19
CDR3aa: CATRVPNGELFF; len: 12; v_gene: TRBV15
CDR3aa: CASSVRGNDEKLFF; len: 14; v_gene: TRBV25-1
CDR3aa: CASRPRGSGYNEQFF; len: 15; v_gene: TRBV7-9
CDR3aa: CSAKGPIYEQYF; len: 12; v_gene: TRBV20-1
CDR3aa: CASSAKGQWYEQYF; len: 14; v_gene: TRBV19
CDR3aa: CATSRHPGQINEQFF; len: 15; v_gene: TRBV15
CDR3aa: CSVATSGAQYF; len: 11; v_gene: TRBV29-1
CDR3aa: CASSARLSRTGYNEQFF; len: 17; v_gene: TRBV2
CDR3aa: CASRLDEQGGQPQHF; len: 15; v_gene: TRBV19
CDR3aa: CSARTGQGAGEQFF; len: 14; v_gene: TRBV20-1
CDR3aa: CASSEPITTSGGANSYNEQFF; len: 21; v_gene: TRBV25-1
CDR3aa: CASSARLAGNYNEQFF; len: 16; v_gene: TRBV2
CDR3aa: CASSLEGWQGPYEQYF; len: 16; v_gene: TRBV5-6
CDR3aa: CASSSRPTGDGDTQYF; len: 16; v_gene: TRBV9
CDR3aa: CASSPGAREETQYF; len: 14; v_gene: TRBV5-1
CDR3aa: CASSYRRQYGYTF; len: 13; v_gene: TRBV6-5
CDR3aa: CASSSLGYEQYF; len: 12; v_gene: TRBV7-2
CDR3aa: CASPSGTPTYEQYF; len: 14; v_gene: TRBV2
CDR3aa: CATAPTSATYEQYF; len: 14; v_gene: TRBV10-3